This section outlines one T cell receptor (beta chain) sequence together with its context. What it recognizes is unknown. This table comes from immunoSEQ multiplex PCR, and its TCRdb copy is limited to in-frame clones, with some not included. The sample shows about 12,000 clones, approximately 93% of them seen only once. This CDR3 comprises 15 residues. Germline V gives CDR1 SQVTM, CDR2 ANQGSEA. Trimming pared 1 base from V and 5 bases from J, leaving 17 bases between. The data are from a study of graft-versus-host responses after intestinal transplantation. Looking at the study overall: Induction with anti-thymocyte globulin, then tacrolimus and steroids for approximately three years, was given to all recipients.

Study results and limitations: Allografts of patients with graft-donor T cell macrochimerism showed high graft-versus-host to host-versus-graft clone ratios.

This receptor was obtained from a human patient who received an intestinal transplant, so some T cells may come from the graft donor. The sample in question was PBMCs, obtained roughly 110 days after intestinal transplant. The chain has TRBV29-1 and TRBJ1-2, with D possibly TRBD1 on 6 matching bases. In nucleotides, the CDR3 is TGCAGCGTTGAAGCCTTCAGGGGATCAGAGTATGGCTACACCTTC. Translating gives CSVEAFRGSEYGYTF.